This T cell receptor (beta chain) was identified in a study of CD8+ T cells in alopecia areata. Extraction and reverse transcription of RNA yielded cDNA as the sequencing template. Measured with immunoSEQ multiplex PCR; TCRdb has only the in-frame clones, and not every one. The sample contains around 69,000 clones, about three fifths of which appear only once. V gave up 2 bases and J gave up 10 bases; unmatched junction bases: 6. There are 15 residues in the CDR3. Germline V gene lookup returns CDR1 SQVTM and CDR2 ANQGSEA. This clone was observed a few times. This specimen was CD8+ T cells sorted from blood, taken at week 0. V usage is TRBV29-1 and J usage is TRBJ2-1; 15 bases fit TRBD2. The clonotype comes from a human donor with alopecia areata. CDR3 in amino acids: CSVERTSGGAREQFF. CDR3 bases: TGCAGCGTTGAAAGGACTAGCGGGGGGGCCAGGGAGCAGTTCTTC.